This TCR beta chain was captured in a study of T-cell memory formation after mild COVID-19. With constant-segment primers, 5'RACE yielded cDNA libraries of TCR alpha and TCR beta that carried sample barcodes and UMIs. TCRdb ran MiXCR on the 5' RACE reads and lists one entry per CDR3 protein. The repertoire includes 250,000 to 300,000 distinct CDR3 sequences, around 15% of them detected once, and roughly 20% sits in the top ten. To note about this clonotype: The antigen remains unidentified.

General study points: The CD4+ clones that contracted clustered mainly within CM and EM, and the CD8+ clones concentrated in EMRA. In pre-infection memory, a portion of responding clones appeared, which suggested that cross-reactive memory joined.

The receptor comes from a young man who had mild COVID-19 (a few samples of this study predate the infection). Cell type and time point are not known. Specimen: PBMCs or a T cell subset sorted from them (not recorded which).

This CDR3 is CASSRGPGWTDGYTF. CDR3 sequence (DNA): TGTGCCAGCAGCCGGGGCCCGGGCTGGACTGATGGCTACACCTTC. The J gene is TRBJ1-2, the V gene TRBV4-2; D possibly corresponds to TRBD1 (5 bases). V gave up 4 bases and J gave up 6 bases, with 18 bases separating them. CDR3 length: 15 residues. CDR1 and CDR2 from the germline V gene are LGHNA and YNFKEQ.